The clone carrying this TCR beta chain was found many times. Antigen specificity is unknown. A second PCR, run for about 7 to 12 cycles, used a sample-barcoded 5' primer plus a J-beta primer mix. From each sample, at least 3 million paired-end reads containing CDR3 were obtained. TCRdb fed the 5' RACE reads into MiXCR, producing one record per CDR3 protein. Of hundreds of thousands of distinct CDR3 sequences listed, around 28% are singletons. This sample was included in a study of blood T cells in healthy people across ages. The V gene's germline CDR1 is SGHDT and CDR2 YYEEEE. V lost 4 bases and J lost 12; bases outside the gene matches: 9. The CDR3 consists of 13 residues. Findings of the study overall: Significant beta diversity loss was already apparent by age roughly 44, declining roughly linearly.

The receptor comes from an elderly woman in good health. Sequences were obtained from blood. This chain uses TRBV5-6 with TRBJ2-1, with 8 bases that match TRBD1. This CDR3 is CASSIGQGPMQFF. In DNA, the CDR3 is TGTGCCAGCAGCATCGGACAGGGTCCTATGCAGTTCTTC.